This T cell receptor (beta chain) derives from a study of CD8 T cells in Susac syndrome. This clonotype showed up just once. Trimming cost V 4 bases and J 5 bases; bases outside gene matches: 4. The CDR3 consists of 14 residues. Germline V gives CDR1 SGHTA, CDR2 FQGNSA. Sequencing of TCR beta, carried out with a high-throughput approach, was applied to CD8+ and CD4+ T cells from the blood. Roughly 0.45 to 1 ug RNA was reverse transcribed with random hexamers. TCRdb re-called the immunoSEQ multiplex PCR reads with MiXCR, one entry per CDR3 protein. The sample includes approximately 190,000 distinct CDR3 sequences, nearly 97% seen only once; the top ten take approximately 0.1%.

The genes are TRBV7-2 and TRBJ2-2; 7 bases map to TRBD2. This clonotype was sampled from a human donor with Susac syndrome. Sequencing was performed on CD4+ T cells from PBMCs. For the CDR3, the DNA is TGTGCCAGCAGCTCCGGACTAGGGACCGGGGAGCTGTTTTTT. It translates to CASSSGLGTGELFF.